This T cell receptor beta chain was recovered during a study of CD8 T cells in ankylosing spondylitis. Study-level results: Reportedly, disease-linked clones are significantly enriched in ankylosing spondylitis patients' matched synovial fluid.

This clonotype is labeled medium-sized (0.01 to 0.1%). The target antigen is unknown. One entry per CDR3 protein results from TCRdb running MiXCR on the 5' RACE reads. Of more than 7,500 distinct CDR3 sequences in the sample, 3.9% are singletons; the top ten hold 8.5% to 12%. What was sequenced was blood, either unsorted or a sorted T cell fraction (not recorded which). The TCR sequence derives from a female donor with ankylosing spondylitis or in good health (not recorded which).

The CDR3 region has the DNA TGTGCCAGCAGCGTAGGGGTCTCTGGGGCCAACGTCCTGACTTTC. This codes for CASSVGVSGANVLTF. The rearrangement links TRBV9 to TRBJ2-6, with D hard to call. The CDR3 contains 15 residues. Germline V gene sequence: CDR1 SGDLS, CDR2 YYNGEE. Trimming removed 0 bases at V and 0 bases at J, with 4 bases between.